This TCR beta chain appears in the sequencing data of a study of T cell responses to AZD1222 COVID-19 vaccine. Worth noting for this clone: What it binds is unknown.

Produced via immunoSEQ multiplex PCR; TCRdb's table is partial and in-frame only. The table lists about 99,000 clones, approximately 89% of them singletons. The V segment lost 5 bases and the J segment 2 bases; nucleotides outside the gene matches: 3. Germline V gives CDR1 SGHRS, CDR2 YFSETQ. This CDR3 has 14 residues. Study-level points and caveats: Among AZD1222 vaccinees, only 5 to 7 were seropositive at baseline.

The TCR originated in an adult who received the AZD1222 COVID-19 vaccine. The starting material was peripheral blood, obtained 28 days after the second AZD1222 dose. The chain recombines TRBV5-1 with TRBJ2-3, with TRBD1 matching 9 bases. CDR3 in amino acids: CASSRDRDTDTQYF. CDR3 nucleotide sequence: TGCGCCAGCAGTAGGGACAGGGACACAGATACGCAGTATTTT.